This entry lists 20 T cell receptor beta chains sequenced from one sample in a study of T-cell reconstitution after alpha-beta-depleted transplantation in children (TCRdb year 2016). Libraries were prepared through PCR. Reads for this sample came from an Illumina HiSeq 2500. TCR libraries were prepared with molecular barcoding, using unique molecular identifiers to normalize TCRbeta repertoire quantification. TCRdb trimmed public reads at Q25 via fastp, called clones via MiXCR and kept in-frame beta chains. Each record represents a unique CDR3 protein, reported with the most common genes and DNA among its rows. Across this sample there are hundreds of thousands of distinct CDR3 sequences, with over 10% seen only once. Approximately 2.1% of the sample goes to the ten largest clones. Interpreted using the paper, the treatment or condition label stands for: allogeneic hematopoietic cell transplantation with graft depleted of TCRalphabeta T cells and CD19 B cells.

This sample comprised PBMCs, mostly from graft donor cells, obtained 360 days after TCRalphabeta/CD19-depleted stem cell transplant. These receptors were taken from a male patient between 10 and 17 years old who had a stem cell transplant for acute myeloid leukemia, so the T cells may come from the graft donor.

This chain links TRBV6-1 with TRBJ2-1; TRBD2 matches at 7 bases. The CDR3 contains 15 residues. With 8 bases clipped from V and 7 bases from J, the junction kept 14 bases outside the gene matches. The V gene's germline CDR1 is MNHNS and CDR2 SASEGT. CDR3: CASATGLVPTNEQFF. Written as DNA, the CDR3 is TGTGCCAGCGCCACAGGACTAGTCCCGACGAATGAGCAGTTCTTC.

V gene TRBV6-2 or TRBV6-3 combines with J gene TRBJ2-7; 10 bases line up with TRBD1. The length of the CDR3 is 15 residues. Germline CDR1 reads MNHEY; CDR2 reads SVGEGT. Trimming at V came to 2 bases and at J to 3 bases, leaving 4 bases not matched to a gene. The CDR3 reads CASSYKGQGNYEQYF. The DNA of the CDR3 is TGTGCCAGCAGTTACAAGGGACAGGGGAACTACGAGCAGTACTTC.

The sample holds a few counts of this clonotype. The V gene is TRBV4-3, the J gene TRBJ2-5; no firm D call. Looked up from germline, CDR1 is LGHNA and CDR2 is YSLEER. V dropped 1 base and J dropped 9 bases, with 12 bases sitting between them. The CDR3 has 13 amino acids. The CDR3 region is CASSQAPFVAQYF. CDR3 DNA: TGCGCCAGCAGCCAAGCCCCTTTCGTGGCCCAGTACTTC.

The rearrangement uses TRBV7-2 and TRBJ2-2, with D perhaps assigned TRBD1 or TRBD2 (6 bases each). V lost 2 bases to trimming and J lost 5 bases, with 15 bases between them. This CDR3 has 16 amino acids. The germline V gene has CDR1 SGHTA and CDR2 FQGNSA. CDR3 sequence reads: CASSLMWGARTGELFF. CDR3 DNA sequence: TGTGCCAGCAGCTTAATGTGGGGGGCGCGTACCGGGGAGCTGTTTTTT.

This clonotype was recorded many times. CDR3 in DNA: TGTGCCAGCAGTTTCCGCCAGGGACCCTACGAGCAGTACTTC. As protein: CASSFRQGPYEQYF. This chain connects TRBV12-3 or TRBV12-4 to TRBJ2-7; D tentatively fits TRBD1 or TRBD2 (5 bases each). This CDR3 comprises 14 residues. Trimming took 3 bases from V and 2 from J, leaving 11 bases between them.

CDR3 protein: CSARALLAGGPWGTDTQYF. The CDR3 bases are TGCAGTGCTAGAGCCCTCCTAGCGGGAGGGCCATGGGGCACAGATACGCAGTATTTT. This chain uses TRBV20-1 with TRBJ2-3, with 12 bases identical to TRBD2. CDR1 and CDR2 (germline): DFQATT, SNEGSKA (reference sequence). J was trimmed by 1 base and V by 1 base; bases with no gene match: 12. The CDR3 loop spans 19 amino acids.

The V gene is TRBV5-1, the J gene TRBJ1-1; 10 bases line up with TRBD1. The ends lost 4 bases at V and 5 bases at J; junction bases unmatched: 14. Germline V CDR1 and CDR2: SGHRS, YFSETQ. CDR3 length equals 17 residues. The CDR3 region has the DNA TGCGCCAGCAGCCCCCGACAGGGGGCTAGGTTGTGGACTGAAGCTTTCTTT. Translating gives CASSPRQGARLWTEAFF.

Comments on this clonotype: A read error may produce the germline difference seen at one junction end. The J gene is TRBJ2-3, the V gene TRBV6-2 or TRBV6-3; 7 nucleotides line up with TRBD1. CDR1 and CDR2 (germline): MNHEY, SVGEGT. The CDR3 extends over 12 amino acids. CDR3 DNA: TGTGCCAGCAGCCCCGCCGGGACAGCGCACTATTTT. Translating gives CASSPAGTAHYF.

This clonotype showed up just a few times. The chain recombines TRBV2 with TRBJ2-3, with 7 nucleotides matching TRBD2. The CDR3 is 15 residues long. The V gene end was trimmed by 3 bases and the J gene end by 1 base; junction bases not matched to a gene: 4. In germline, CDR1 is SNHLY, CDR2 FYNNEI. This CDR3 reads CASSDVGLGTDTQYF. CDR3 nucleotide sequence: TGTGCCAGCAGTGACGTCGGACTAGGCACAGATACGCAGTATTTT.

In this sample, this clonotype turned up a few times. The chain links TRBV4-2 to TRBJ2-3; tentatively, D is TRBD1 (5 bases). This CDR3 spans 17 amino acids. V was trimmed by 0 bases and J by 1 base, leaving 14 bases between them. Germline CDR1 and CDR2: LGHNA and YNFKEQ. The CDR3 region has the DNA TGTGCCAGCAGCCAAGATCAGGGTATGGCCGGCACAGATACGCAGTATTTT. Protein sequence: CASSQDQGMAGTDTQYF.

This clonotype was seen a few times. This chain uses TRBV12-3 or TRBV12-4 with TRBJ1-4, with D possibly being TRBD1 (6 bases). The CDR3 has 16 residues. Trimming shortened V by 3 bases and J by 5 bases, and 16 bases separated the two germline ends. The CDR3 region is CASSLGAVVRNEKLFF. As DNA, the CDR3 is TGTGCCAGCAGTTTGGGGGCTGTCGTCCGAAATGAAAAACTGTTTTTT.

The table lists this clonotype with a few counts. The rearrangement joins TRBV7-2 to TRBJ2-7, with D perhaps matching TRBD2 (6 bases). The CDR3 runs 12 residues. The V and J ends lost 3 bases and 7 bases respectively, with 10 bases between them. Germline V gene sequence: CDR1 SGHTA, CDR2 FQGNSA. The CDR3 loop is CASSFGGWEQYF. CDR3 in DNA: TGTGCCAGCAGCTTTGGAGGGTGGGAGCAGTACTTC.

This clonotype was seen at least ten times. The gene calls are TRBV27 and TRBJ2-1, with 7 bases identical to TRBD2. The CDR3 spans 16 residues. V was pared by 2 bases and J by 8 bases, with 12 bases of the junction left unmatched. CDR1 and CDR2 (germline): MNHEY, SMNVEV (reference sequence). The CDR3 region is CASSLDSGLLGDEQFF. The CDR3, as DNA: TGTGCCAGCAGTTTAGATAGCGGGCTCCTAGGGGATGAGCAGTTCTTC.

The rearrangement joins TRBV7-2 to TRBJ1-5; a possible D gene is TRBD1 (6 bases). The CDR3 has 16 residues. Germline V gene sequence: CDR1 SGHTA, CDR2 FQGNSA. Trimming pared 5 bases from V and 2 bases from J, leaving 16 bases between. The CDR3 is CASSPGTPWGNQPQHF. The CDR3 nucleotides read TGTGCCAGCAGCCCTGGGACACCCTGGGGCAATCAGCCCCAGCATTTT.

This chain uses TRBV6-1 with TRBJ2-6; TRBD1 might be the D (6 bases). Looked up from germline, CDR1 is MNHNS and CDR2 is SASEGT. The CDR3 has 16 amino acids. V shed 4 bases and J shed 5 bases, with 15 bases lying between them. Written as DNA, the CDR3 is TGTGCCAGCAGTGCTCGACAGGACCTTTGGGCCAACGTCCTGACTTTC. Translated, it gives CASSARQDLWANVLTF.

This clonotype was observed a single time. The chain recombines TRBV20-1 with TRBJ2-2, with D maybe TRBD1 (6 bases). The CDR3 has 17 amino acids. Between the trimmed V and J ends, which lost 1 base and 5 bases, there was a span of 20 bases. Per germline, CDR1 DFQATT and CDR2 SNEGSKA (reference sequence). Here the CDR3 reads CSARVDRDRSRTGELFF. As DNA, the CDR3 is TGCAGTGCTAGAGTGGACAGAGATAGGAGTCGAACCGGGGAGCTGTTTTTT.

This chain links TRBV5-1 with TRBJ2-1; 8 nucleotides align to TRBD2. After removal of 4 bases from V and 9 bases from J, the junction contained 12 bases not matched to a gene. Germline-derived CDR1 and CDR2 are SGHRS and YFSETQ. The CDR3 is made up of 15 amino acids. This chain's CDR3 is CASSPWREVSGEQFF. In DNA, the CDR3 is TGCGCCAGCAGCCCCTGGCGGGAGGTGTCTGGTGAGCAGTTCTTC.

The genes are TRBV12-3 or TRBV12-4 and TRBJ2-1; 7 bases are shared with TRBD2. The CDR3 spans 15 residues. V was pared by 7 bases and J by 4 bases, with 10 bases of the junction left unmatched. The CDR3 DNA is TGTGCCAGCAACCCCCGGGCGGGAGAATACAATGAGCAGTTCTTC. Translation: CASNPRAGEYNEQFF.

The J gene is TRBJ2-1, the V gene TRBV4-3; TRBD2 aligns across 10 bases. Germline CDR1 reads LGHNA; CDR2 reads YSLEER. CDR3 length: 17 residues. Trimming removed 0 bases from V and 6 bases from J; junction bases left unmatched: 8. CDR3 sequence (DNA): TGCGCCAGCAGCCAAGAGTACCGGCTAGCGGGAGCCAATGAGCAGTTCTTC. Translated: CASSQEYRLAGANEQFF.

V is TRBV6-6 and J is TRBJ2-7; the D is unclear. CDR3 size: 11 residues. Between the trimmed V and J ends, which lost 10 bases and 3 bases, there was a span of 10 bases. From germline, CDR1 is MNHNY and CDR2 SVGAGI (reference sequence). The CDR3 sequence is CAIGRNYEQYF. CDR3 DNA sequence: TGTGCCATCGGACGGAACTACGAGCAGTACTTC.